The 32 T cell receptor beta chains given below trace back to one sample, sequenced in a study of blood T cell repertoires in COVID-19. Using immunoSEQ multiplex PCR, the repertoire was profiled, and TCRdb retains in-frame clones only, with some absent. Seen here are some 74,000 clones, approximately 80% observed once, and the top ten hold approximately 12%. Sequenced material: peripheral blood. The origin of the receptors is a human donor in a cohort sampled during active COVID-19.

The V gene is TRBV7-2, the J gene TRBJ2-5; 11 bases match TRBD2. V shed 3 bases and J 3 bases; nucleotides not matched to a gene: 12. This CDR3 spans 18 amino acids. CDR1 is SGHTA and CDR2 is FQGNSA in the germline V gene. The DNA for the CDR3 is TGTGCCAGCAGCTTTGTCCTAGCGGGGGGCGGGGTAAAAGAGACCCAGTACTTC. It encodes CASSFVLAGGGVKETQYF. The full variable domain, with the rest looked up from reference TRBV7-2 and TRBJ2-5, is GAGVSQSPSNKVTEKGKDVELRCDPISGHTALYWYRQSLGQGLEFLIYFQGNSAPDKSGLPSDRFSAERTGGSVSTLTIQRTQQEDSAVYLCASSFVLAGGGVKETQYFGPGTRLLVL.

The sample holds a few counts of this clone. J is TRBJ1-5 and V is TRBV7-2, with D perhaps matching TRBD1 (6 bases). CDR3 length equals 14 residues. CDR1 SGHTA and CDR2 FQGNSA come from the germline V gene. The germline V and J ends were trimmed by 3 bases and 6 bases, with 12 bases remaining between them. This CDR3 reads CASSFDRSSQPQHF. CDR3 nucleotides: TGTGCCAGCAGCTTCGACAGGTCCAGTCAGCCCCAGCATTTT.

This chain links TRBV18 with TRBJ1-2; maybe TRBD1 (6 bases). Germline V lookup: CDR1 KGHSH, CDR2 LQKENI. This CDR3 spans 14 amino acids. V was trimmed by 3 bases and J by 4 bases, leaving 12 bases between them. CDR3 sequence: CASSPGGAGYGYTF. For the CDR3, the DNA is TGTGCCAGCTCACCCGGGGGGGCTGGCTATGGCTACACCTTC.

The chain couples TRBV24-1 to TRBJ2-5; 9 positions match TRBD2. Trimming cost V 3 bases and J 0 bases; bases outside gene matches: 1. The CDR3 is made up of 15 amino acids. Per germline, CDR1 KGHDR and CDR2 SFDVKD. DNA for the CDR3: TGTGCCACCAGTGATCTAGCGGGGTACCAAGAGACCCAGTACTTC. This sequence encodes CATSDLAGYQETQYF.

V and J are TRBV5-1 and TRBJ2-1, with 14 bases that match TRBD2. The CDR3 totals 17 residues. J lost 5 bases, V lost 6 bases, and 10 bases had no gene match. The germline CDR1 and CDR2 sequences are SGHRS and YFSETQ. The CDR3 coding sequence is TGCGCCAGCACCCTGTGGACTAGCGGGGGGAGCCACAATGAGCAGTTCTTC. As protein: CASTLWTSGGSHNEQFF.

V and J are TRBV5-5 and TRBJ2-5, with 7 bases fitting TRBD1. The CDR3 runs 18 residues. Germline trimming cut 0 bases from V and 5 bases from J; bases unmatched to any gene: 16. Germline CDR1 reads SGHKS; CDR2 reads YYEKEE (reference sequence). The chain's CDR3 is CASSLEGGDTPRRETQYF. The DNA of the CDR3 is TGTGCCAGCAGCTTGGAAGGGGGCGATACCCCAAGACGGGAGACCCAGTACTTC.

This clone was seen a single time. The chain recombines TRBV11-2 with TRBJ2-6, with D hard to call. The CDR3 contains 15 residues. The V gene lost 5 bases and the J gene lost 0 bases, with 8 bases spanning the gap. Germline-derived CDR1 and CDR2 are SGHAT and FQNNGV. This chain's CDR3 is CASSNRNSGANVLTF. In DNA form, the CDR3 reads TGTGCCAGCAGCAACAGAAACTCTGGGGCCAACGTCCTGACTTTC.

The chain recombines TRBV7-2 with TRBJ2-5; D remains ambiguous. V lost 0 bases and J 7 bases, leaving 15 bases between the germline ends. CDR1 and CDR2 from the germline V gene are SGHTA and FQGNSA. The CDR3 is 15 amino acids. CDR3 residues: CASSLATVFGGTQYF. CDR3 bases: TGTGCCAGCAGCTTAGCGACGGTCTTTGGCGGGACCCAGTACTTC.

As DNA, the CDR3 is TGTGCCAGCACCGTACAGGGGGCGGCGAGCGGCTACACCTTC. As protein: CASTVQGAASGYTF. The chain uses TRBV6-5 and TRBJ1-2; 9 positions match TRBD1. The CDR3 totals 14 residues. Looked up from germline, CDR1 is MNHEY and CDR2 is SVGAGI. The V segment lost 7 bases and the J segment 8 bases; nucleotides outside the gene matches: 11.

This clone has just one count. CDR3: CSALTGKNIQYF. The CDR3 nucleotides are TGCAGCGCCCTGACAGGGAAAAACATTCAGTACTTC. The gene calls are TRBV29-1 and TRBJ2-4; 7 positions match TRBD1. The CDR3 has 12 amino acids. The germline V gene encodes CDR1 SQVTM and CDR2 ANQGSEA. The J segment lost 4 bases and the V segment lost 7 bases, leaving 4 bases of the junction unmatched.

This clone was counted a few times. The chain's CDR3 is CASSLSLTGGFGYTF. Here the CDR3 DNA reads TGTGCCAGCAGTTTATCTTTGACAGGGGGCTTTGGCTACACCTTC. The chain employs TRBV27 and TRBJ1-2, with 10 positions matching TRBD1. From germline, CDR1 is MNHEY and CDR2 SMNVEV (reference sequence). The CDR3 consists of 15 residues. V lost 0 bases to trimming and J lost 7 bases; unmatched junction nucleotides: 5.

The chain combines TRBV3-1 (or the pseudogene TRBV3-2) with TRBJ1-4; D possibly corresponds to TRBD1 (5 bases). The CDR3 consists of 16 residues. Trimming pared 8 bases from V and 0 bases from J, leaving 16 bases between. From germline, CDR1 is LGHDT and CDR2 YNNKEL (reference sequence). CDR3 sequence (DNA): TGTGCCAGCCTGGGGGGAGGGATAACAACTAATGAAAAACTGTTTTTT. Protein sequence: CASLGGGITTNEKLFF.

The rearrangement links TRBV12-3 or TRBV12-4 to TRBJ2-4; 8 bases are shared with TRBD1. The CDR3 is made up of 12 amino acids. V shed 1 base and J 15 bases; nucleotides not matched to a gene: 5. CDR3 loop: CASSLDRGSSYF. As DNA, the CDR3 is TGTGCCAGCAGTTTAGACAGGGGGTCTTCGTACTTC.

The rearrangement joins TRBV21-1 to TRBJ2-4; the table's D gene call, TRBD2, was not cross checked with the DNA. TRBV21-1 is reported as a pseudogene. This CDR3 has 15 residues. This CDR3 reads CASRSRGLAKNIQYF. The CDR3 DNA is TGTGCCAGCAGAAGTCGGGGTCTAGCCAAAAACATTCAGTACTTC.

This chain uses TRBV15 with TRBJ1-5, with 7 bases fitting TRBD1. V dropped 5 bases and J dropped 1; count of bases not matched to a gene: 11. Germline CDR1 LNHNV, CDR2 YYDKDF (reference sequence). The CDR3 is made up of 17 amino acids. CDR3 nucleotide sequence: TGTGCCACCAGCTCGAGGGGCAGGGGGAGAAGCAATCAGCCCCAGCATTTT. This encodes CATSSRGRGRSNQPQHF. Variable domain in full (rest from reference TRBV15 and TRBJ1-5): DAMVIQNPRYQVTQFGKPVTLSCSQTLNHNVMYWYQQKSSQAPKLLFHYYDKDFNNEADTPDNFQSRRPNTSFCFLDIRSPGLGDTAMYLCATSSRGRGRSNQPQHFGDGTRLSIL.

The rearrangement links TRBV9 to TRBJ2-3; D remains ambiguous. The CDR3 runs 14 residues. Trimming pared 2 bases from V and 0 bases from J, leaving 7 bases between. Germline V gene lookup returns CDR1 SGDLS and CDR2 YYNGEE. For the CDR3, the DNA is TGTGCCAGCAGCGTTACCACTAGCACAGATACGCAGTATTTT. This codes for CASSVTTSTDTQYF.

V is TRBV7-2 and J is TRBJ1-6; no definite D call. Germline V gives CDR1 SGHTA, CDR2 FQGNSA. The CDR3 has 13 amino acids. V was pared by 4 bases and J by 8 bases, with 9 bases between. The CDR3 region is CASSSEGYSPLHF. In DNA, the CDR3 is TGTGCCAGCAGCTCTGAGGGTTATTCACCCCTCCACTTT. Drawing the rest from reference TRBV7-2 and TRBJ1-6, the complete variable domain is GAGVSQSPSNKVTEKGKDVELRCDPISGHTALYWYRQSLGQGLEFLIYFQGNSAPDKSGLPSDRFSAERTGGSVSTLTIQRTQQEDSAVYLCASSSEGYSPLHFGNGTRLTVT.

The rearrangement links TRBV6-4 to TRBJ2-7; TRBD2 aligns across 12 bases. The CDR3 is 15 amino acids. Germline V gene sequence: CDR1 MRHNA, CDR2 SNTAGT. J gave up 3 bases and V 3 bases, and 3 bases lay outside the gene matches. The DNA for the CDR3 is TGTGCCAGCAGTGAAAGACTAGCGGGAGTCTACGAGCAGTACGTC. Amino acids: CASSERLAGVYEQYV.

This clone was detected only once. Germline and junction disagree at one end, which may indicate a read error. This chain links TRBV18 with TRBJ2-3; TRBD2 might be the D (5 bases). There are 14 residues in the CDR3. In germline, CDR1 is KGHSH, CDR2 LQKENI. The CDR3 loop is CASSPPASTDTQYF. Written as DNA, the CDR3 is TGTGCCAGCTCACCACCCGCTAGCACAGATACGCAATATTTT.

The chain employs TRBV19 and TRBJ2-6; D possibly corresponds to TRBD1 (6 bases). The V and J ends lost 2 bases and 4 bases respectively, with 9 bases between them. Per germline, CDR1 LNHDA and CDR2 SQIVND (reference sequence). The CDR3 spans 15 residues. DNA of the CDR3: TGTGCCAGTAGTATAACAGGGACCGGGGCCAACGTCCTGACTTTC. Its translation: CASSITGTGANVLTF.

The V and J genes are TRBV7-9 and TRBJ2-7, with 9 nucleotides matching TRBD1. The germline V gene encodes CDR1 SEHNR and CDR2 FQNEAQ (reference sequence). J was trimmed by 2 bases and V by 2 bases; bases with no gene match: 7. CDR3 length equals 16 residues. CDR3 amino acids: CASSLLGDRATYEQYF. The CDR3 coding sequence is TGTGCCAGCAGCTTATTAGGGGACAGGGCAACCTACGAGCAGTACTTC.

This clone was recorded a few times. This rearrangement joins TRBV6-6 to TRBJ2-2, with 13 nucleotides matching TRBD2. The V segment lost 5 bases and the J segment 3 bases; nucleotides outside the gene matches: 3. Germline assignment: CDR1 MNHNY and CDR2 SVGAGI (reference sequence). CDR3 length equals 16 residues. The CDR3 nucleotides are TGTGCCAGCAGTACTAGCGGGAGGGCGGACACCGGGGAGCTGTTTTTT. This gives the protein CASSTSGRADTGELFF.

V is TRBV28 and J is TRBJ1-2; no clear D gene. Per germline, CDR1 MDHEN and CDR2 SYDVKM. The CDR3 runs 12 residues. V lost 10 bases to trimming and J lost 2 bases, with 11 bases between them. The CDR3 protein is CAILTGNYGYTF. DNA for the CDR3: TGTGCCATCCTGACTGGGAACTATGGCTACACCTTC.

This clone was observed a handful of times. The rearrangement links TRBV19 to TRBJ1-4; D is unresolved. The CDR3 covers 14 residues. The germline CDR1 and CDR2 sequences are LNHDA and SQIVND (reference sequence). V lost 5 bases and J lost 7, with 14 bases in between. Here the CDR3 reads CASSPRELGEKLFF. The CDR3 nucleotides are TGTGCCAGTAGTCCCCGGGAGCTTGGTGAAAAACTGTTTTTT.

The chain couples TRBV30 to TRBJ2-7, with 8 bases aligning to TRBD2. J was trimmed by 5 bases and V by 4 bases; bases with no gene match: 7. The CDR3 loop spans 13 amino acids. Germline CDR1 and CDR2: GTSNPN and SVGIG (reference sequence). The CDR3 here is CAWTFSGIHEQYF. CDR3 nucleotide sequence: TGTGCCTGGACATTTAGCGGGATCCACGAGCAGTACTTC.

The rearrangement links TRBV12-3 or TRBV12-4 to TRBJ2-1; the D is unclear. The CDR3 spans 13 residues. Trimming left V 3 bases short and J 5 bases short, with 8 bases between. The CDR3 DNA is TGTGCCAGCAGTTTGAGGCACGACAATGAGCAGTTCTTC. Translation gives CASSLRHDNEQFF.

In this sample, this clone turned up a few times. The DNA of the CDR3 is TGTGCCAGCAGATTACAGGGAAACACTGAAGCTTTCTTT. Translated: CASRLQGNTEAFF. V usage is TRBV7-9 and J usage is TRBJ1-1, with D possibly TRBD1 on 6 matching bases. The V gene lost 6 bases and the J gene lost 2 bases, with 10 bases spanning the gap. The CDR3 has 13 residues. The germline V gene has CDR1 SEHNR and CDR2 FQNEAQ (reference sequence).

V usage is TRBV10-2 and J usage is TRBJ1-1; 10 bases fit TRBD1. The V gene's germline CDR1 is WSHSY and CDR2 SAAADI. The CDR3 length is 15 residues. V lost 7 bases and J lost 3; bases outside the gene matches: 8. The chain's CDR3 is CASIDPGQGHTEAFF. The CDR3 nucleotides are TGCGCCAGCATCGACCCGGGACAGGGGCACACTGAAGCTTTCTTT.

The chain carries TRBV5-8 and TRBJ1-5, with TRBD1 identical over 10 bases. CDR3 size: 15 residues. Looked up from germline, CDR1 is SGHTS and CDR2 is YDEGEE. Trimming cost V 2 bases and J 6 bases; bases outside gene matches: 5. Here the CDR3 DNA reads TGTGCCAGCAGCTTTGCGACAGGGGGCGGTCAGCCCCAGCATTTT. Its translation: CASSFATGGGQPQHF.

The chain couples TRBV5-1 to TRBJ1-5; 7 positions agree with TRBD1. Trimming removed 4 bases from V and 5 bases from J; junction bases left unmatched: 9. The CDR3 covers 15 residues. The germline gives CDR1 SGHRS, CDR2 YFSETQ. The CDR3 DNA is TGCGCCAGCAGCAGGACCGGGACAGAGGATCAGCCCCAGCATTTT. This encodes CASSRTGTEDQPQHF.

This clone has only a few counts. V and J are TRBV11-2 and TRBJ1-6, with D maybe TRBD1 (5 bases). V was pared by 5 bases and J by 8 bases, with 13 bases between. CDR1 is SGHAT and CDR2 is FQNNGV in the germline V gene. This CDR3 has 14 amino acids. The CDR3 DNA sequence: TGTGCCAGCAGCCTCTCTGGGGGGGATTCACCCCTCCACTTT. It is translated as CASSLSGGDSPLHF.

The V call is TRBV5-1, the J call TRBJ2-2; 8 bases align to TRBD1. There are 17 residues in the CDR3. Per the germline V gene, CDR1 is SGHRS and CDR2 is YFSETQ. V gave up 0 bases and J gave up 4 bases; unmatched junction bases: 8. The CDR3 is CASSLVGQGASTGELFF. The CDR3 nucleotides read TGCGCCAGCAGCTTGGTGGGGCAGGGGGCGAGCACCGGGGAGCTGTTTTTT.